This entry lists 11 T cell receptor beta chains sequenced from one sample in a study of blood T cell repertoires in COVID-19. TCRdb keeps only in-frame clones here, not all; method: immunoSEQ multiplex PCR. Of about 310,000 clones listed, approximately 83% are singletons. Material: PBMCs or T cells enriched from blood (not recorded which). These receptors were obtained from a man aged 25 to 40 who had recovered from COVID-19.

The J gene is TRBJ1-1, the V gene TRBV18; D is unclear. V lost 0 bases, J lost 1 base, and 12 bases lay in between. This CDR3 has 16 residues. Germline CDR1 KGHSH, CDR2 LQKENI. The DNA of the CDR3 is TGTGCCAGCTCACCACCGGGAGGACTAAGGAACACTGAAGCTTTCTTT. Encoded protein: CASSPPGGLRNTEAFF.

V gene TRBV4-1 combines with J gene TRBJ1-5; 8 nucleotides agree with TRBD1. V was pared by 0 bases and J by 9 bases, with 10 bases of the junction left unmatched. The germline gives CDR1 MGHRA, CDR2 YSYEKL. The CDR3 has 16 amino acids. This CDR3 reads CASSQDLRDRPGPQHF. The DNA for the CDR3 is TGCGCCAGCAGCCAAGATTTAAGGGACAGGCCAGGGCCCCAGCATTTT.

This rearrangement joins TRBV19 to TRBJ2-5; 7 bases align to TRBD1. With V trimmed by 2 bases and J by 4 bases, 7 bases remained unmatched. CDR3 size: 15 residues. Germline V gene sequence: CDR1 LNHDA, CDR2 SQIVND (reference sequence). The CDR3 spells CASSISPRQGETQYF. CDR3 nucleotides: TGTGCCAGTAGTATAAGCCCCCGACAGGGAGAGACCCAGTACTTC.

CDR3 loop: CAWSPTEGGDTEAFF. The CDR3 nucleotides read TGTGCCTGGAGTCCGACCGAGGGAGGTGACACTGAAGCTTTCTTT. The J gene is TRBJ1-1, the V gene TRBV30, with no clear D. Germline V gene data show CDR1 as GTSNPN and CDR2 as SVGIG (reference sequence). V lost 2 bases, J lost 3 bases, and 16 bases lay in between. The CDR3 loop spans 15 amino acids.

The gene calls are TRBV4-1 and TRBJ1-6, with D unresolved. V was clipped by 1 base and J by 9 bases, with 22 bases between them. Germline CDR1 and CDR2: MGHRA and YSYEKL. The CDR3 loop spans 18 amino acids. The CDR3 sequence: CASSQVFLGRREASPLHF. The DNA for the CDR3 is TGCGCCAGCAGCCAAGTTTTTTTAGGCAGACGGGAGGCTTCACCCCTCCACTTT.

This chain connects TRBV6-5 to TRBJ2-1; 10 bases are a match to TRBD2. Germline CDR1 MNHEY, CDR2 SVGAGI. The V segment lost 6 bases and the J segment 5 bases; nucleotides outside the gene matches: 7. The length of the CDR3 is 15 residues. The CDR3 nucleotides are TGTGCCAGCAGCGTTACTAGCGGGAAAAACAATGAGCAGTTCTTC. The encoded protein is CASSVTSGKNNEQFF.

The CDR3 DNA reads TGTGCCACCAGTGATCTTTCAGGACTAGCGCCCAATGAGCAGTTCTTC. It yields the protein CATSDLSGLAPNEQFF. This chain links TRBV24-1 with TRBJ2-1; the match to TRBD2 covers 9 bases. The CDR3 has 16 residues. Germline V lookup: CDR1 KGHDR, CDR2 SFDVKD. V was pared by 3 bases and J by 6 bases, with 8 bases of the junction left unmatched.

This clone has more than one count but fewer than ten. V gene TRBV9 combines with J gene TRBJ2-1; maybe TRBD2 (5 bases). In germline, CDR1 is SGDLS, CDR2 YYNGEE. Trimming shortened V by 3 bases and J by 0 bases, and 16 bases separated the two germline ends. The CDR3 totals 17 residues. The CDR3 bases are TGTGCCAGCAGCGCTAATAGCGCCCAGAGCTCCTACAATGAGCAGTTCTTC. This encodes CASSANSAQSSYNEQFF.

This clone was observed a single time. This chain connects TRBV21-1 to TRBJ2-7; TRBD2 is the table's D call, not checked against the DNA. TRBV21-1 is listed as a pseudogene. This CDR3 is 21 amino acids long. Here the CDR3 DNA reads TGTGCCAGCAGCAAACCCCCTTCGTCCTCCCTCCGGGAGCGTATAACCTACGAGCAGTACTTC. This gives the protein CASSKPPSSSLRERITYEQYF.

The chain is built from TRBV20-1 and TRBJ1-2; D gene unclear. Germline lookup yields CDR1 DFQATT and CDR2 SNEGSKA (reference sequence). This CDR3 is 11 amino acids long. Trimming stripped 6 bases from V and 1 base from J, with 6 bases between. CDR3: CSALSNYGYTF. The CDR3 bases are TGCAGTGCCCTCAGTAACTATGGCTACACCTTC.

The rearrangement joins TRBV5-1 to TRBJ2-1, with 8 bases aligning to TRBD2. The CDR3 length is 16 residues. With V trimmed by 7 bases and J by 4 bases, 13 bases remained unmatched. The V gene's germline CDR1 is SGHRS and CDR2 YFSETQ. CDR3 in amino acids: CASSGEGLGGYNEQFF. In nucleotides, the CDR3 is TGCGCCAGCTCCGGCGAGGGACTAGGGGGGTACAATGAGCAGTTCTTC. Together with reference TRBV5-1 and TRBJ2-1, the CDR3 gives the full variable domain: KAGVTQTPRYLIKTRGQQVTLSCSPISGHRSVSWYQQTPGQGLQFLFEYFSETQRNKGNFPGRFSGRQFSNSRSEMNVSTLELGDSALYLCASSGEGLGGYNEQFFGPGTRLTVL.